These T cell receptor beta chains were read from a single sample in a study of T-cell memory formation after mild COVID-19. TCRdb independently ran MiXCR on the 5' RACE reads; one entry per CDR3 protein. The repertoire holds approximately 480,000 distinct CDR3 sequences, with roughly 18% as singletons. Input material: PBMCs or a T cell subset sorted from them (not recorded which). These receptors originate from an adult woman who had mild COVID-19 (a few samples of this study predate the infection). Cell type and time point are not known. CDR3s include the opening cysteine and the closing phenylalanine or tryptophan. D genes are given only for firm matches. Expanded clones get a size class; other rows say once, few or many, or leave the size out.

d_call	clone_size	v_call	j_call	cdr3_nt	cdr3_aa
NA	NA	TRBV7-9	TRBJ2-7	TGTGCCAGCAGCTTAGCGCACATCCGGGCAGGGGCCGAGCAGTACTTC	CASSLAHIRAGAEQYF
TRBD2	NA	TRBV5-1	TRBJ2-1	TGCGCCAGCAGCTGGGAACTAGCGGGAGTAGGTGAGCAGTTCTTC	CASSWELAGVGEQFF
TRBD1	NA	TRBV7-9	TRBJ2-7	TGTGCCAGCAGCCTCGACAGGGAAAAGGTGAGCGAGCAGTACTTC	CASSLDREKVSEQYF
NA	few	TRBV15	TRBJ2-6	TGTGCCACCAGCAGAGAGGGAGCCTCTGGGGCCAACGTCCTGACTTTC	CATSREGASGANVLTF
TRBD1	NA	TRBV2	TRBJ2-7	TGTGCCAGCAGGGGGGGATTGGAGGACAGGGGCTACGAGCAGTACTTC	CASRGGLEDRGYEQYF
TRBD2	few	TRBV7-8	TRBJ2-4	TGTGCCAGCAGCTTAGGTTCGGGACTAGCGGGAGTACCGGGAAACATTCAGTACTTC	CASSLGSGLAGVPGNIQYF
NA	once	TRBV4-1	TRBJ2-7	TGCGCCAGCAGCCAAACCGTGGCAGGGTCGAGTTCCTACGAGCAGTACTTC	CASSQTVAGSSSYEQYF
TRBD1	NA	TRBV10-3	TRBJ1-1	TGTGCCATCAGATCCGGGACAGGGGTCACTGAAGCTTTCTTT	CAIRSGTGVTEAFF
NA	NA	TRBV10-1	TRBJ1-5	TGCGCCAGCAGGGAAAGAGGGAACCAGCCCCAGCATTTT	CASRERGNQPQHF
TRBD2	NA	TRBV29-1	TRBJ2-7	TGCAGCGTTAGACTAGCGGGAGCCTACGAGCAGTACTTC	CSVRLAGAYEQYF
NA	NA	TRBV4-3	TRBJ2-7	TGCGCCAGCAGCCCAGAGGGCGAGGGATACTACGAGCAGTACTTC	CASSPEGEGYYEQYF
NA	NA	TRBV30	TRBJ2-5	TGTGCCTGGAGTGATAGCCCCGGAACCCAGTACTTC	CAWSDSPGTQYF
NA	NA	TRBV6-5	TRBJ1-2	TGTGCCAGCAGACAAGGGCCTCGGAGCTATGGCTACACCTTC	CASRQGPRSYGYTF
NA	NA	TRBV5-1	TRBJ2-1	TGCGCCAGCAGCTTGGACGGGAGCAGGGAGCAGTTCTTC	CASSLDGSREQFF
NA	NA	TRBV19	TRBJ2-7	TGTGCCAGTAGTATGGGAATCGGAGAGAGCTCCTACGAGCAGTACTTC	CASSMGIGESSYEQYF
TRBD1	many	TRBV29-1	TRBJ2-5	TGCAGCGGCCTGACAGGGCGGGAGACCCAGTACTTC	CSGLTGRETQYF
TRBD1	few	TRBV6-6	TRBJ2-7	TGTGCCAGCAGTTACCAGGGACAGGGAGGAGTCTGGGACGAGCAGTACTTC	CASSYQGQGGVWDEQYF
NA	NA	TRBV5-1	TRBJ2-1	TGCGCCAGCAGCTTGGATGCAGGGGGACTGTACAATGAGCAGTTCTTC	CASSLDAGGLYNEQFF
NA	NA	TRBV10-3	TRBJ1-5	TGTGCCATCAGTGAGTCGCCACAATCAGCCCAGCATTTT	CAISESPQSAQHF
TRBD1	NA	TRBV2	TRBJ2-3	TGTGCCAGCAGTGCACAGGGGCTCAGCACAGATACGCAGTATTTT	CASSAQGLSTDTQYF
NA	NA	TRBV12-3/TRBV12-4	TRBJ2-3	TGTGCCAGCAGTTTAAGGCAGGGGGGAAGTTGGACAGATACGCAGTATTTT	CASSLRQGGSWTDTQYF
NA	few	TRBV12-3/TRBV12-4	TRBJ2-5	TGTGCCAGCAGCCCGGAGGGCCGATTGGAGACCCAGTACTTC	CASSPEGRLETQYF
NA	few	TRBV5-1	TRBJ2-7	TGCGCCAGCAGCCCATCGGGGGAGATGGAGCAGTACTTC	CASSPSGEMEQYF
NA	few	TRBV5-1	TRBJ1-1	TGCGCCAGCAGGATCCAGGGGACTGAAGCTTTCTTT	CASRIQGTEAFF
NA	NA	TRBV5-4	TRBJ1-2	TGTGCCAGCAGCTTGGTCGCGGTGGATGGCTACACCTTC	CASSLVAVDGYTF